One and the same sample provided the 29 T cell receptor beta chains below, sequenced in a study of graft-versus-host responses after intestinal transplantation. Clones were sequenced by immunoSEQ multiplex PCR, and TCRdb holds only the in-frame ones, with some missing. The top ten clones hold around 6.3% of a sample with tens of thousands of clones, 85% to 95% of them seen once. The sequenced sample was PBMCs, obtained about 790 days after a first intestinal transplant, on the day of a second. The receptors derive from a human patient who received an intestinal transplant, so some T cells may come from the graft donor.

The genes are TRBV23-1 and TRBJ2-7; 7 nucleotides match TRBD1. TRBV23-1 counts as an open reading frame of uncertain function. The length of the CDR3 is 15 residues. With 3 bases clipped from V and 5 bases from J, the junction kept 10 bases outside the gene matches. CDR3 region: CASSHKQGSGNEQYF. Written as DNA, the CDR3 is TGCGCCAGCAGTCATAAACAGGGGTCGGGCAACGAGCAGTACTTC.

This chain links TRBV6-1 with TRBJ1-1; a weak D match, TRBD1 (5 bases). The CDR3 loop spans 13 amino acids. The ends were cut back, 7 bases at V and 5 bases at J, with 14 bases in the middle. CDR1 and CDR2 (germline): MNHNS, SASEGT. CDR3 coding DNA: TGTGCCAGCAACCGAATACAGGATACTGAAGCTTTCTTT. Protein product: CASNRIQDTEAFF.

The V gene is TRBV7-9, the J gene TRBJ2-7; 12 positions agree with TRBD2. The germline gives CDR1 SEHNR, CDR2 FQNEAQ (reference sequence). This CDR3 is 15 amino acids long. The V and J ends lost 5 bases and 6 bases, in that order; junction bases with no gene match: 8. The CDR3: CASSIRLAGVTEQYF. CDR3 nucleotides: TGTGCCAGCAGCATACGACTAGCGGGAGTCACCGAGCAGTACTTC.

This sequence joins TRBV7-9 and TRBJ1-1, with 8 bases identical to TRBD1. V shed 5 bases and J 10 bases; nucleotides not matched to a gene: 3. The CDR3 spans 11 residues. The germline V gene encodes CDR1 SEHNR and CDR2 FQNEAQ (reference sequence). CDR3 sequence: CASSLGQGAFF. CDR3 sequence (DNA): TGTGCCAGCAGCCTCGGACAGGGAGCTTTCTTT.

V gene TRBV6-6 combines with J gene TRBJ2-7; 10 positions match TRBD1. The germline gives CDR1 MNHNY, CDR2 SVGAGI (reference sequence). The CDR3 runs to 15 residues. V lost 7 bases to trimming and J lost 6 bases; unmatched junction nucleotides: 12. The CDR3 sequence: CASTKVRDRGGEQYF. CDR3 in DNA: TGTGCCAGCACTAAGGTACGGGACAGGGGCGGCGAGCAGTACTTC.

The chain links TRBV5-1 to TRBJ2-5; D call uncertain. Trimming removed 2 bases from V and 5 bases from J, with 10 bases in between. Germline assignment: CDR1 SGHRS and CDR2 YFSETQ. This CDR3 contains 13 residues. The CDR3 nucleotides read TGCGCCAGCAGCTTCCTCGGGCCGGAGACCCAGTACTTC. Its translation is CASSFLGPETQYF.

The chain has TRBV10-3 and TRBJ2-1; TRBD2 matches at 10 bases. Unmatched junction bases numbered 6, after V lost 3 bases and J lost 7 bases. The CDR3 has 15 amino acids. Germline V gene data show CDR1 as ENHRY and CDR2 as SYGVKD. The CDR3 coding sequence is TGTGCCATCAGTGACGCGACTAGCGGGTGGAATGAGCAGTTCTTC. Its protein product is CAISDATSGWNEQFF.

The chain joins TRBV10-1 to TRBJ2-1, with D possibly being TRBD1 (6 bases). In germline, CDR1 is WNHNN, CDR2 SYGVQD (reference sequence). The CDR3 spans 12 residues. V lost 11 bases and J 5 bases, leaving 13 bases between the germline ends. The CDR3 is CALPDSDNEQFF. The DNA for the CDR3 is TGCGCCTTACCGGACAGCGACAATGAGCAGTTCTTC.

The V gene is TRBV28, the J gene TRBJ2-1; tentative D call: TRBD1 (6 bases). The CDR3 has 13 residues. Per germline, CDR1 MDHEN and CDR2 SYDVKM. Between the trimmed V and J ends, which lost 2 bases and 9 bases, there was a span of 11 bases. CDR3 nucleotide sequence: TGTGCCAGCAGTTTACAACAGGGAAGTGAGCAGTTCTTC. Protein sequence: CASSLQQGSEQFF.

The V and J genes are TRBV7-2 and TRBJ2-1; TRBD2 matches 11 bases. Germline CDR1 reads SGHTA; CDR2 reads FQGNSA. Losses at the gene ends were 5 bases for V and 6 bases for J; bases not matched to a gene: 6. This CDR3 has 15 residues. In DNA form, the CDR3 reads TGTGCCAGCAGCCAAGATAGCGGGGGGGCCAATGAGCAGTTCTTC. This encodes CASSQDSGGANEQFF.

V usage is TRBV11-2 and J usage is TRBJ1-1; D perhaps matches TRBD1 (6 bases). Looked up from germline, CDR1 is SGHAT and CDR2 is FQNNGV. This CDR3 spans 12 amino acids. Deletions cut 5 bases from V and 5 bases from J, with 9 bases between. The CDR3 loop is CASSLQGTEAFF. DNA of the CDR3: TGTGCCAGCAGCCTACAGGGTACTGAAGCTTTCTTT.

The chain combines TRBV5-1 with TRBJ2-2; D is possibly TRBD1 or TRBD2 (5 bases each). The CDR3 contains 16 residues. Germline V gene data show CDR1 as SGHRS and CDR2 as YFSETQ. V was clipped by 7 bases and J by 5 bases, with 21 bases between them. The CDR3 reads CASLTLIEGCTGELFF. The CDR3 DNA reads as TGCGCCAGCCTCACCTTGATAGAGGGGTGTACCGGGGAGCTGTTTTTT.

The rearrangement joins TRBV30 to TRBJ1-2; perhaps TRBD1 as D (5 bases). Germline V gene data show CDR1 as GTSNPN and CDR2 as SVGIG (reference sequence). The ends were cut back, 2 bases at V and 5 bases at J, with 9 bases in the middle. This CDR3 comprises 12 residues. The CDR3 region is CAWSMGRYGYTF. In DNA, the CDR3 is TGTGCCTGGAGTATGGGGCGGTATGGCTACACCTTC.

V gene TRBV19 combines with J gene TRBJ1-1; 9 nucleotides match TRBD1. V lost 5 bases to trimming and J lost 7 bases; unmatched junction nucleotides: 8. Germline V lookup: CDR1 LNHDA, CDR2 SQIVND (reference sequence). The CDR3 covers 14 residues. The CDR3 nucleotides are TGTGCCAGTAGTTTGGGACAGGGAGGGGTTGAAGCTTTCTTT. Amino acids: CASSLGQGGVEAFF.

The rearrangement uses TRBV19 and TRBJ2-3, with D possibly being TRBD2 (5 bases). V shed 4 bases and J shed 5 bases, with 13 bases lying between them. Germline V gene data show CDR1 as LNHDA and CDR2 as SQIVND (reference sequence). The CDR3 is made up of 14 amino acids. CDR3 amino acids: CASSRNRGIDTQYF. In DNA form, the CDR3 reads TGTGCCAGTAGTAGGAACCGAGGGATAGATACGCAGTATTTT.

The chain couples TRBV5-4 to TRBJ2-5; D uncertain. Judging by the DNA end, TRBJ2-7 fits better; the J call may be wrong. Germline V gives CDR1 SGHNT, CDR2 YYREEE (reference sequence). CDR3 length: 12 residues. The CDR3 region is CASSSPFSEQYF. CDR3 coding DNA: TGTGCCAGCAGCTCCCCTTTTAGCGAGCAGTACTTC.

The V call is TRBV19, the J call TRBJ2-7; D not certain. CDR1 is LNHDA, CDR2 SQIVND, per germline (reference sequence). V lost 4 bases and J 0 bases, leaving 10 bases between the germline ends. The CDR3 length is 14 residues. The CDR3 region is CASSNSGTSYEQYF. The CDR3 DNA sequence: TGTGCCAGTAGTAACTCAGGCACCTCCTACGAGCAGTACTTC.

This chain links TRBV2 with TRBJ1-2; 9 bases map to TRBD1. CDR3 length: 14 amino acids. V lost 10 bases, J lost 4 bases, and 10 bases stayed unmatched. The V gene's germline CDR1 is SNHLY and CDR2 FYNNEI. The DNA of the CDR3 is TGTGCCACAGGACAGGGGCCTATTATCTATGGCTACACCTTC. This codes for CATGQGPIIYGYTF.

The V and J genes are TRBV30 and TRBJ1-5, with D perhaps TRBD1 (5 bases). This CDR3 is 14 amino acids long. CDR1 is GTSNPN, CDR2 SVGIG, per germline (reference sequence). The V gene lost 3 bases and the J gene lost 0 bases, with 9 bases spanning the gap. For the CDR3, the DNA is TGTGCCTGGAGCGAAGGGGATAGCAATCAGCCCCAGCATTTT. Translating gives CAWSEGDSNQPQHF.

The gene calls are TRBV7-9 and TRBJ1-2; 8 nucleotides align to TRBD1. This CDR3 has 15 amino acids. Germline V lookup: CDR1 SEHNR, CDR2 FQNEAQ (reference sequence). J lost 4 bases, V lost 0 bases, and 4 bases had no gene match. CDR3 amino acids: CASSLADRGGYGYTF. The CDR3 nucleotides are TGTGCCAGCAGCTTAGCAGACAGGGGCGGCTATGGCTACACCTTC.

The chain carries TRBV14 and TRBJ2-7, with D hard to call. Trimming shortened V by 0 bases and J by 5 bases, and 14 bases separated the two germline ends. This CDR3 has 15 amino acids. The germline CDR1 and CDR2 sequences are SGHDN and FVKESK. The CDR3 is CASSQESALQDEQYF. The CDR3 DNA is TGTGCCAGCAGCCAAGAATCGGCTCTCCAGGACGAGCAGTACTTC.

This rearrangement joins TRBV6-5 to TRBJ1-5; TRBD1 matches 8 bases. The germline V gene encodes CDR1 MNHEY and CDR2 SVGAGI. Losses at the gene ends were 6 bases for V and 4 bases for J; bases not matched to a gene: 8. This CDR3 has 15 residues. This chain's CDR3 is CASRDGQGLNQPQHF. For the CDR3, the DNA is TGTGCCAGCAGAGACGGACAGGGACTGAATCAGCCCCAGCATTTT.

The chain couples TRBV10-1 to TRBJ1-6; D ambiguous. V lost 8 bases and J lost 7, with 12 bases in between. Germline V CDR1 and CDR2: WNHNN, SYGVQD (reference sequence). The CDR3 is made up of 13 amino acids. The CDR3 protein is CASRAGGNSPLHF. The DNA of the CDR3 is TGCGCCAGCCGGGCAGGAGGGAATTCACCCCTCCACTTT.

The sample holds one count of this clone. The gene calls are TRBV19 and TRBJ1-2; the D is unclear. Germline V gene data show CDR1 as LNHDA and CDR2 as SQIVND (reference sequence). The CDR3 totals 14 residues. V shed 7 bases and J shed 7 bases, with 19 bases lying between them. CDR3 sequence reads: CASTPHSPTFGYTF. The CDR3 DNA reads TGTGCCAGTACTCCTCACAGCCCGACCTTTGGCTACACCTTC.

V usage is TRBV4-1 and J usage is TRBJ1-4; no firm D call. CDR3 size: 14 residues. Germline CDR1 and CDR2: MGHRA and YSYEKL. V lost 5 bases and J 5 bases, leaving 12 bases between the germline ends. CDR3 region: CASSGLGGNEKLFF. The CDR3 DNA is TGCGCCAGCAGCGGCCTGGGAGGGAATGAAAAACTGTTTTTT.

The chain joins TRBV30 to TRBJ1-2; 8 bases line up with TRBD1. The ends lost 4 bases at V and 7 bases at J; junction bases unmatched: 11. The CDR3 consists of 14 residues. Germline-derived CDR1 and CDR2 are GTSNPN and SVGIG (reference sequence). The CDR3 sequence: CAWTPQTGVGGYTF. CDR3 bases: TGTGCCTGGACCCCCCAGACAGGGGTTGGTGGCTACACCTTC.

The chain carries TRBV6-5 and TRBJ1-2; the D gene is possibly TRBD1 (5 bases). The CDR3 consists of 13 residues. V shed 6 bases and J shed 2 bases, with 10 bases lying between them. The V gene's germline CDR1 is MNHEY and CDR2 SVGAGI. CDR3 nucleotides: TGTGCCAGCAGACAGGCGAACAACTATGGCTACACCTTC. Its protein product is CASRQANNYGYTF.

The gene calls are TRBV2 and TRBJ2-2; 11 positions agree with TRBD2. V lost 7 bases, J lost 5 bases, and 3 bases stayed unmatched. Looked up from germline, CDR1 is SNHLY and CDR2 is FYNNEI. This CDR3 has 14 residues. The CDR3 nucleotides read TGTGCCAGCAATAGCGGGAGGGGTACCGGGGAGCTGTTTTTT. It specifies CASNSGRGTGELFF.

This clone has just a few counts. The chain has TRBV7-9 and TRBJ2-3; 7 bases line up with TRBD2. This CDR3 has 12 residues. Germline loops: CDR1 SEHNR, CDR2 FQNEAQ (reference sequence). The trim removed 6 bases at V and 9 bases at J, leaving 6 bases unmatched. CDR3 in DNA: TGTGCCAGCAGTTTTGCGGGAGACACGCAGTATTTT. It codes for CASSFAGDTQYF. Using reference TRBV7-9 and TRBJ2-3 for the parts outside the CDR3, the full variable domain is DTGVSQNPRHKITKRGQNVTFRCDPISEHNRLYWYRQTLGQGPEFLTYFQNEAQLEKSRLLSDRFSAERPKGSFSTLEIQRTEQGDSAMYLCASSFAGDTQYFGPGTRLTVL.